This paragraph covers one T cell receptor (beta chain) sequence. Antigen specificity is unknown. This record comes from a study of cytomegalovirus exposure and HLA in healthy donors. Study results and caveats: 150 or so TCR beta chains were listed as cytomegalovirus-associated. According to a later analysis, donors in an Asian-associated ancestry cluster reportedly had fewer N-insertions than the roughly 670-donor mean. Most CMV-associated TCR beta chains were later found to appear HLA-restricted.

The donors gave bone marrow, and they were healthy. The primer mix had 60 Vbeta and 13 Jbeta primers. Here immunoSEQ multiplex PCR was the method, and the copy in TCRdb shows in-frame clones only, minus some. Of about 160,000 clones in the sample, roughly 79% are singletons; the top ten hold approximately 13%. The sequenced material came from PBMCs. This TCR derives from a woman in her 50s in good health and CMV-seronegative.

CDR3 protein: CASSLVPSLDTQYF. The CDR3 nucleotides read TGTGCCAGCAGCTTAGTGCCCAGTTTGGATACGCAGTATTTT. The V call is TRBV11-2, the J call TRBJ2-3; D ambiguous. V was shortened by 1 base and J by 6 bases, with 11 bases between the two germline ends. This CDR3 has 14 amino acids. Germline CDR1 SGHAT, CDR2 FQNNGV. The entire variable domain, with the rest obtained from reference TRBV11-2 and TRBJ2-3, is as follows: EAGVAQSPRYKIIEKRQSVAFWCNPISGHATLYWYQQILGQGPKLLIQFQNNGVVDDSQLPKDRFSAERLKGVDSTLKIQPAKLEDSAVYLCASSLVPSLDTQYFGPGTRLTVL.